One T cell receptor (beta chain) is described in this entry. Its antigen is unknown. This sample was included in a study of shared clonotypes between healthy human individuals. The study, taken as a whole, reports: Of the naive CD4 clonotypes, approximately 5% were shared across several donors.

The table came from immunoSEQ multiplex PCR; TCRdb's copy has only in-frame clones and leaves some out. The sample lists approximately 2,000,000 clones, approximately 90% occurring once. The V segment lost 6 bases and the J segment 1 base; nucleotides outside the gene matches: 6. Germline CDR1 and CDR2: SNHLY and FYNNEI. This CDR3 is built from 15 residues. This rearrangement joins TRBV2 to TRBJ1-1; 9 bases are shared with TRBD1. This TCR derives from a young man in good health. Some clones in this sample may be carry-over from other donors' samples. Sequences were obtained from naive CD4+ T cells from PBMCs. Subset indicated: CD45RA+ positively selected. The DNA for the CDR3 is TGTGCCAGCAGCTACAGGGGGCAGACGAACACTGAAGCTTTCTTT. Its protein product is CASSYRGQTNTEAFF. The complete variable domain, with remaining parts taken from reference TRBV2 and TRBJ1-1, reads EPEVTQTPSHQVTQMGQEVILRCVPISNHLYFYWYRQILGQKVEFLVSFYNNEISEKSEIFDDQFSVERPDGSNFTLKIRSTKLEDSAMYFCASSYRGQTNTEAFFGQGTRLTVV.